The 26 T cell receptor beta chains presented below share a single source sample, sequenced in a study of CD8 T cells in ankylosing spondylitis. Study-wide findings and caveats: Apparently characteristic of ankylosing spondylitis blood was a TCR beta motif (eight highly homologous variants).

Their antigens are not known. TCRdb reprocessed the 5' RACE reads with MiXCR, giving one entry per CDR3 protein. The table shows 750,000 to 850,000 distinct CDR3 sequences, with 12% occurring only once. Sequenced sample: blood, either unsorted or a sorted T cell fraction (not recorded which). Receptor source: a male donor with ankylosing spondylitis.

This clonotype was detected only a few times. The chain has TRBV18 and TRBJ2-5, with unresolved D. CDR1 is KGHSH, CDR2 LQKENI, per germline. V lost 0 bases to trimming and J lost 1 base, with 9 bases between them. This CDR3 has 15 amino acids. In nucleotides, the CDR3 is TGTGCCAGCTCACCACCGGGTCTACGCCAAGAGACCCAGTACTTC. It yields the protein CASSPPGLRQETQYF.

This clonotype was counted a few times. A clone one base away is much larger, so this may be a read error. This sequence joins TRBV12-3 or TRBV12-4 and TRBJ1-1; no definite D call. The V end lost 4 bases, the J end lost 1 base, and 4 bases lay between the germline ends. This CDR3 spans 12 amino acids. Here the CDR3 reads CASSWTNTEAFF. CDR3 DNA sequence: TGTGCCAGCAGTTGGACGAACACTGAAGCTTTCTTT.

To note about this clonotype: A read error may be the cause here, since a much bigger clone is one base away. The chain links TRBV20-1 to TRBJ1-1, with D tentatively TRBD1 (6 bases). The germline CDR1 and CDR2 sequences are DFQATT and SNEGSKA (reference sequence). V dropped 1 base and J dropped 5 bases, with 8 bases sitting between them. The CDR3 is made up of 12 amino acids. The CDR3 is CSARVGGTEAFF. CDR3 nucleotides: TGCAGTGCTAGAGTAGGGGGAACTGAAGCTTTCTTT.

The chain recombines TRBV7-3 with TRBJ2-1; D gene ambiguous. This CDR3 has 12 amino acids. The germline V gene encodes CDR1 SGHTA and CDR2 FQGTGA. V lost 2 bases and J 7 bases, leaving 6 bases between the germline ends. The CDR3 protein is CASSLAPNEQFF. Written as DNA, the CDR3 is TGTGCCAGCAGCTTAGCGCCGAATGAGCAGTTCTTC.

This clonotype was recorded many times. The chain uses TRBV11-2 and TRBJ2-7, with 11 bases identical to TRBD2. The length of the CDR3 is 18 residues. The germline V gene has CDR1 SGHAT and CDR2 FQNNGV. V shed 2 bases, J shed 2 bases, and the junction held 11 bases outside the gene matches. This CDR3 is CASSLRVHLAGGTYEQYF. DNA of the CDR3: TGTGCCAGCAGCTTACGGGTTCACCTAGCGGGAGGAACCTACGAGCAGTACTTC.

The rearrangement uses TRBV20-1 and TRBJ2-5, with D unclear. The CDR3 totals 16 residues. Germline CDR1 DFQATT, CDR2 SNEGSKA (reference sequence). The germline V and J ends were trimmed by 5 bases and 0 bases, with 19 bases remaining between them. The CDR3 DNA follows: TGCAGTGCTGGTGGTGCAGAAAGACATTACCAAGAGACCCAGTACTTC. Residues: CSAGGAERHYQETQYF.

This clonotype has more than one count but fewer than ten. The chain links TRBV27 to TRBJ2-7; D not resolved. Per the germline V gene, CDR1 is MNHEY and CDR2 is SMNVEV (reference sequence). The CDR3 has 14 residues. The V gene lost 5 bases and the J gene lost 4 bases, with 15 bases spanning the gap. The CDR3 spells CASSPAFQLYEQYF. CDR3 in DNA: TGTGCCAGCAGTCCCGCCTTCCAGTTGTACGAGCAGTACTTC.

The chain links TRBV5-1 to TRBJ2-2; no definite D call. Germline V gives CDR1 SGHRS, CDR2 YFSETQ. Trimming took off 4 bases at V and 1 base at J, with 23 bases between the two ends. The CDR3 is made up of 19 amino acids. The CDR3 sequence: CASSTGPVSGSQNTGELFF. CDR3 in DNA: TGCGCCAGCAGCACCGGACCCGTCTCAGGCTCCCAGAACACCGGGGAGCTGTTTTTT. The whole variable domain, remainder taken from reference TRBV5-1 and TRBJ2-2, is KAGVTQTPRYLIKTRGQQVTLSCSPISGHRSVSWYQQTPGQGLQFLFEYFSETQRNKGNFPGRFSGRQFSNSRSEMNVSTLELGDSALYLCASSTGPVSGSQNTGELFFGEGSRLTVL.

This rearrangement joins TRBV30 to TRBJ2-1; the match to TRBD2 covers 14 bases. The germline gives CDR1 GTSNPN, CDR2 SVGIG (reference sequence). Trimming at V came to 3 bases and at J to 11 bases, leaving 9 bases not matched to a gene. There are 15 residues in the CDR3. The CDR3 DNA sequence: TGTGCCTGGAGCCCCGGACTAGCGGGAGGCCCGAAGCAGTTCTTC. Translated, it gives CAWSPGLAGGPKQFF.

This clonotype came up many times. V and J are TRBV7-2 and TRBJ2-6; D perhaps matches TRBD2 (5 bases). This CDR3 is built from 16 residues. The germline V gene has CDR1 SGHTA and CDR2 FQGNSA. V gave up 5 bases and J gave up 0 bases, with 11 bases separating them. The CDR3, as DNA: TGTGCCAGCAGCCCGCGGGCCTTCTCTGGGGCCAACGTCCTGACTTTC. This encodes CASSPRAFSGANVLTF.

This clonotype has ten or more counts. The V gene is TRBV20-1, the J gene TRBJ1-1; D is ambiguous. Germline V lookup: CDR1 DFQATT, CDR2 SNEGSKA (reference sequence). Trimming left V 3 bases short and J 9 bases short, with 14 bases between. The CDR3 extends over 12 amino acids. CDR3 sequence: CSASPGNEKAFF. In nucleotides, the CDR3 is TGCAGTGCTAGCCCCGGAAATGAGAAAGCTTTCTTT.

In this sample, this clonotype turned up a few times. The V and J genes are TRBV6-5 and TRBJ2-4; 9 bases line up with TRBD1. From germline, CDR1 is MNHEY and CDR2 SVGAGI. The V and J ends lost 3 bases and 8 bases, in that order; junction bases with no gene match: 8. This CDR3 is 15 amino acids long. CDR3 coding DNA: TGTGCCAGCAGTTATACCGGACAGGGGTGGGACATTCAGTACTTC. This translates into CASSYTGQGWDIQYF.

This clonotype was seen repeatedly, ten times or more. For the CDR3, the DNA is TGTGCCAGCAGTTACTCTGGGGTGGCGAATTACGAGCAGTACTTC. Protein product: CASSYSGVANYEQYF. The chain links TRBV6-5 to TRBJ2-7; no definite D call. V lost 0 bases and J 4 bases, leaving 13 bases between the germline ends. The germline gives CDR1 MNHEY, CDR2 SVGAGI. CDR3 length: 15 residues.

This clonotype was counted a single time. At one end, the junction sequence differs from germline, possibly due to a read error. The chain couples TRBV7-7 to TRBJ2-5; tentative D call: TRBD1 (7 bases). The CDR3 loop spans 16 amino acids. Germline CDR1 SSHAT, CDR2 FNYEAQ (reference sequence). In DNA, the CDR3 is TGTGCTAGCAGCTTGGGGGGACAGCTCTACCAAGAGACCCAGTACTTC. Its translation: CASSLGGQLYQETQYF.

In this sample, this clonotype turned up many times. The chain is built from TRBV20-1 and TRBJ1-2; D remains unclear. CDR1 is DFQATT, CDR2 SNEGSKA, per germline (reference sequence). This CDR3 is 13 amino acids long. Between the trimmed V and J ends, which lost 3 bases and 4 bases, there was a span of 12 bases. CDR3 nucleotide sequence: TGCAGTGCTAGGGAGGAGATGGGCTATGGCTACACCTTC. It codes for CSAREEMGYGYTF.

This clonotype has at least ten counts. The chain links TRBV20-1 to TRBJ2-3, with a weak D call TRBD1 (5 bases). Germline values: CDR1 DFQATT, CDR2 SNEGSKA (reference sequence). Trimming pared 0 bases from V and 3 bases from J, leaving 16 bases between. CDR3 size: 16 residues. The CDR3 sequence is CSARDRNRGGTDTQYF. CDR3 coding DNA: TGCAGTGCTAGAGATCGGAATAGGGGTGGAACAGATACGCAGTATTTT.

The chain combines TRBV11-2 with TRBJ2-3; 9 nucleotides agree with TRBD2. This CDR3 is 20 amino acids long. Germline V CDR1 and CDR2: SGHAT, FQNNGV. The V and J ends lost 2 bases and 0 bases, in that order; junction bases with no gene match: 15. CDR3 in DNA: TGTGCCAGCAGCTTACCTCCGGGACTAGCCTACTTTATGAGCACAGATACGCAGTATTTT. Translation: CASSLPPGLAYFMSTDTQYF.

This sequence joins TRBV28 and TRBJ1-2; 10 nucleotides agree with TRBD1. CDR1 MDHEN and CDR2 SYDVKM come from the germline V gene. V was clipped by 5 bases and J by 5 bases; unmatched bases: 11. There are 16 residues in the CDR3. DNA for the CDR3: TGTGCCAGCAGTCCCAAGTTCCGGGACAGGGGATATGGCTACACCTTC. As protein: CASSPKFRDRGYGYTF.

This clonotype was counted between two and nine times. The CDR3 DNA sequence: TGCAGTGCTAGAGGACCGGGGACTCGCTACGAGCAGTACTTC. It codes for CSARGPGTRYEQYF. The chain couples TRBV20-1 to TRBJ2-7; D perhaps matches TRBD2 (6 bases). CDR1 and CDR2 (germline): DFQATT, SNEGSKA (reference sequence). V was cut by 1 base and J by 3 bases, with 13 bases left in between. The CDR3 consists of 14 residues.

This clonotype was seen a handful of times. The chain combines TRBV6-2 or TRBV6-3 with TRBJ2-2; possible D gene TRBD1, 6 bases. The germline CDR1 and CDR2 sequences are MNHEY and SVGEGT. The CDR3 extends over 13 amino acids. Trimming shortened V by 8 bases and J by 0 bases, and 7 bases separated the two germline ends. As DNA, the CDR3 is TGTGCCAGCGGGACAACGAACACCGGGGAGCTGTTTTTT. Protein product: CASGTTNTGELFF.

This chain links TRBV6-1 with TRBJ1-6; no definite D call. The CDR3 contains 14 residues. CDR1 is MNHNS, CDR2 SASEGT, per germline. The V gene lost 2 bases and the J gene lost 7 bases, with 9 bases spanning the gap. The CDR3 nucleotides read TGTGCCAGCAGTGAACCTCCCGGGAATTCACCCCTCCACTTT. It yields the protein CASSEPPGNSPLHF.

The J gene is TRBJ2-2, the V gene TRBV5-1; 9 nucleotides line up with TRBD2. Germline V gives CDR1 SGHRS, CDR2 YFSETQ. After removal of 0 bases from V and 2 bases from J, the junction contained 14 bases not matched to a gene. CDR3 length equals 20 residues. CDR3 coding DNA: TGCGCCAGCAGCTTGGCCTCGTTGTATGGGACTAGCTCTAACACCGGGGAGCTGTTTTTT. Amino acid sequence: CASSLASLYGTSSNTGELFF.

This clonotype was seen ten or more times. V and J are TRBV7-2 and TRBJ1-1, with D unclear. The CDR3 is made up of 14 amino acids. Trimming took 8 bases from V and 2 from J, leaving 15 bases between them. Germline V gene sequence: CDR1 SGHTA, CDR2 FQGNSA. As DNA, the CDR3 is TGTGCCAGCTGGACCCCCCGACAAAACACTGAAGCTTTCTTT. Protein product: CASWTPRQNTEAFF.

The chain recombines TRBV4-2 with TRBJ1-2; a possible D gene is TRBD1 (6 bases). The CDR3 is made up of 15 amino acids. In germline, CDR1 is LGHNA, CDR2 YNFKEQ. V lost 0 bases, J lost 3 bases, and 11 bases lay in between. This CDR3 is CASSQDLGQHYGYTF. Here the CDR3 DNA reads TGTGCCAGCAGCCAAGATCTCGGACAGCACTATGGCTACACCTTC.

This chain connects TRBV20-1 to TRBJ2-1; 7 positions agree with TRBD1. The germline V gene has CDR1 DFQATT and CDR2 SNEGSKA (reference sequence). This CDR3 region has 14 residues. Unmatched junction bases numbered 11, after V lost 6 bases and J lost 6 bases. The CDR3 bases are TGCAGTGCATCCCGACAGGGTTGGGGCAATGAGCAGTTCTTC. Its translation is CSASRQGWGNEQFF.

CDR3 loop: CSATFRGAGTDTQYF. In nucleotides, the CDR3 is TGCAGTGCTACCTTTAGAGGGGCGGGCACAGATACGCAGTATTTT. The J gene is TRBJ2-3, the V gene TRBV20-1; either TRBD1 or TRBD2 may supply D (5 bases each). Between the trimmed V and J ends, which lost 4 bases and 1 base, there was a span of 15 bases. The germline gives CDR1 DFQATT, CDR2 SNEGSKA (reference sequence). The CDR3 is made up of 15 amino acids.